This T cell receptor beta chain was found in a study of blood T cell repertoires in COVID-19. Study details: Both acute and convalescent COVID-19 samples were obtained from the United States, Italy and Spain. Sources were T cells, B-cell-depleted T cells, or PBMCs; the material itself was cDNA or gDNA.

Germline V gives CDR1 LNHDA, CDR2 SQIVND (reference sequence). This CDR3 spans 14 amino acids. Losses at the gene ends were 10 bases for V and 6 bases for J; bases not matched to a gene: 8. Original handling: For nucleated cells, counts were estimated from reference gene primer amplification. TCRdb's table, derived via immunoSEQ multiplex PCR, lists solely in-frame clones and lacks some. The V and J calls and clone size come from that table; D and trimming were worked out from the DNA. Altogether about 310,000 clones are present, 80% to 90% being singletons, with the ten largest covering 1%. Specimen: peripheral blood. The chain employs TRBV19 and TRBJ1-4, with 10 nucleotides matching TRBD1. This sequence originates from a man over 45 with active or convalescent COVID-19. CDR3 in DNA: TGTGCCACCAAGACCGGGACAGGGGATGAAAAACTGTTTTTT. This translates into CATKTGTGDEKLFF.